This TCR beta chain was obtained from a study of blood T cell repertoires in COVID-19. Sequencing was performed with immunoSEQ multiplex PCR; in TCRdb, only in-frame clones are kept and a portion is missing. Among a few hundred thousand clones listed, about 91% were seen once. Trimming removed 6 bases from V and 8 bases from J, with 22 bases in between. From germline, CDR1 is MDHEN and CDR2 SYDVKM. The CDR3 is 15 residues long. This clone has just a few counts. This rearrangement joins TRBV28 to TRBJ1-2, with a possible D match to TRBD1 (6 bases). The sequencing input was peripheral blood. This clonotype originated in a woman aged 25 to 39 with COVID-19, enrolled during active disease. CDR3 nucleotides: TGTGCCAGCAGATCCACAGGGTCGCCGTCGTTCGGCTACACCTTC. Protein: CASRSTGSPSFGYTF.